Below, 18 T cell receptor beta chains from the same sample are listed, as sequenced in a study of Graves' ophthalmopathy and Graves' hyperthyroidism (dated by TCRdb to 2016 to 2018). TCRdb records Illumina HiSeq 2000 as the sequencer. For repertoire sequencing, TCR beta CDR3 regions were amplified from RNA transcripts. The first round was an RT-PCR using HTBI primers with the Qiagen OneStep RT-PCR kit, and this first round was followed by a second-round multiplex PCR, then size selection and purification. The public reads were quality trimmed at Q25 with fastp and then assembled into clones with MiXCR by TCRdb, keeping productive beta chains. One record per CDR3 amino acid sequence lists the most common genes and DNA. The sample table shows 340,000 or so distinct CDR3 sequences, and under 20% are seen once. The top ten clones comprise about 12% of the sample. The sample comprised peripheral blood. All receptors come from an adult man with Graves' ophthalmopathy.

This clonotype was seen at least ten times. The CDR3 here is CASSLVRQARHEQYF. The CDR3 DNA reads as TGTGCCAGCAGCTTAGTTCGCCAGGCTAGACACGAGCAGTACTTC. The genes are TRBV7-8 and TRBJ2-7, with no clear D. V was cut by 1 base and J by 5 bases, with 15 bases left in between. Germline loops: CDR1 SGHVS, CDR2 FQNEAQ. This CDR3 contains 15 residues.

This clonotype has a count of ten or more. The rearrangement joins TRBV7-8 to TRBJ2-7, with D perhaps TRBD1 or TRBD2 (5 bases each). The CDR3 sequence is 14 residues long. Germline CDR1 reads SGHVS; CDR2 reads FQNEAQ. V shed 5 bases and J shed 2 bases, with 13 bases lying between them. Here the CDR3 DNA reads TGTGCCAGCAGCCCGGGGCTAGCCGCCTACGAGCAGTACTTC. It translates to CASSPGLAAYEQYF.

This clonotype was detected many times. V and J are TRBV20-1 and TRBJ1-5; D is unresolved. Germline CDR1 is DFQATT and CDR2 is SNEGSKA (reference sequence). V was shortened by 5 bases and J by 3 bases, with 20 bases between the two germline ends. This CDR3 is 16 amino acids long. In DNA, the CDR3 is TGCAGTGCTCCCCGGCTCACCGACACCCTCAATCAGCCCCAGCATTTT. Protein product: CSAPRLTDTLNQPQHF.

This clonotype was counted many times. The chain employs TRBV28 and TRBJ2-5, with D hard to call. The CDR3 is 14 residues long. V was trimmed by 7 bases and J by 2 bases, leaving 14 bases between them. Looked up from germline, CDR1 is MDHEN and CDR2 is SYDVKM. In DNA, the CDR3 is TGTGCCAGCAATAGAGATCTCGGACAAGAGACCCAGTACTTC. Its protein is CASNRDLGQETQYF.

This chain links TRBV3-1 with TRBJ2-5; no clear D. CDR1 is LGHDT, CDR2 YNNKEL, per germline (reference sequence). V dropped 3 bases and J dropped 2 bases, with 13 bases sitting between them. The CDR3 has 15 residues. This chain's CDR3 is CASSHSWQTQETQYF. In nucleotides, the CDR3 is TGTGCCAGCAGCCATAGCTGGCAGACACAAGAGACCCAGTACTTC.

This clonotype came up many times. The CDR3: CASSLRQGGNQPQHF. The CDR3 region has the DNA TGTGCCAGCAGCTTAAGACAGGGTGGCAATCAGCCCCAGCATTTT. The J gene is TRBJ1-5, the V gene TRBV7-2; TRBD1 aligns across 7 bases. V dropped 2 bases and J dropped 2; count of bases not matched to a gene: 3. This CDR3 has 15 residues. Germline V gene data show CDR1 as SGHTA and CDR2 as FQGNSA.

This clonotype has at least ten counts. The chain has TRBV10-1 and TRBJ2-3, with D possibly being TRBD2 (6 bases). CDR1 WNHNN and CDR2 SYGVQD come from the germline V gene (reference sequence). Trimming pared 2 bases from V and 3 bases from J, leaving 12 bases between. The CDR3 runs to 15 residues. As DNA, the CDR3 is TGCGCCAGCAGTGAGATCCTGGGGAGGACAGATACGCAGTATTTT. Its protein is CASSEILGRTDTQYF.

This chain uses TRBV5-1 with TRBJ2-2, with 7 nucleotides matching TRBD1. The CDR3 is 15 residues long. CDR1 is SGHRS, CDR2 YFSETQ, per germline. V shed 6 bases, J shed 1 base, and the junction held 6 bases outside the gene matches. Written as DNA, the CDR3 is TGCGCCAGCACCCCGCGACAGGGGAACACCGGGGAGCTGTTTTTT. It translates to CASTPRQGNTGELFF.

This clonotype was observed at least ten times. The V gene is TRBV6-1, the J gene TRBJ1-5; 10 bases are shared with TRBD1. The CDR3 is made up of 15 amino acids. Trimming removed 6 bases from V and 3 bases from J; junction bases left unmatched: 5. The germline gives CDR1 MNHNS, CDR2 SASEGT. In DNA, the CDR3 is TGTGCCAGCAGCCCCGGGACAGGGGCCAATCAGCCCCAGCATTTT. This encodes CASSPGTGANQPQHF.

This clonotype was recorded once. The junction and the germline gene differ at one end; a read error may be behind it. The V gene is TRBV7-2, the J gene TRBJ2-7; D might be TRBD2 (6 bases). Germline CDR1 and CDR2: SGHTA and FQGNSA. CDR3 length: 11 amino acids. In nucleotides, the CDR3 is TGTGCCAGCGCCGCGGGAAGCGAGCAATACTTC. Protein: CASAAGSEQYF.

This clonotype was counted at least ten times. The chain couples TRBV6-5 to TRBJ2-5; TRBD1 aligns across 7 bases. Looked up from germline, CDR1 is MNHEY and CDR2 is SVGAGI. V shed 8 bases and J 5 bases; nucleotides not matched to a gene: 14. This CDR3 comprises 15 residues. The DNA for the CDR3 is TGTGCCAGCCTGCTCGGGACAGCGGCCCCCGAGACCCAGTACTTC. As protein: CASLLGTAAPETQYF.

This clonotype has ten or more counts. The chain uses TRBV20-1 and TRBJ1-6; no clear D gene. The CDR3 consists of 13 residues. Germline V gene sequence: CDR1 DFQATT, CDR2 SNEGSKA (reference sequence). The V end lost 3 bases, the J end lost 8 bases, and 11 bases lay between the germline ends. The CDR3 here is CSASFSRHSPLHF. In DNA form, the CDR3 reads TGCAGTGCTAGTTTCAGTAGACATTCACCCCTCCACTTT.

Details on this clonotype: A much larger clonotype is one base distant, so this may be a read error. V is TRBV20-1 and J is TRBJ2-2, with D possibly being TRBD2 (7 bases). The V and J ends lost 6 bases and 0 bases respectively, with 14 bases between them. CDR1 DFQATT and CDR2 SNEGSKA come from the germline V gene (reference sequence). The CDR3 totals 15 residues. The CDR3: CSASKRDTNTGELFF. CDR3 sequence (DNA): TGCAGTGCGTCAAAGCGGGACACGAACACCGGGGAGCTGTTTTTT.

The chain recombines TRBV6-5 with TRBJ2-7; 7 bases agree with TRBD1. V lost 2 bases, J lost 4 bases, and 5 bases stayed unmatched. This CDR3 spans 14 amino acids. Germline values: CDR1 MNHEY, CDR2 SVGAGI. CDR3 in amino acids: CASSYRDRDYEQYF. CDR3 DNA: TGTGCCAGCAGTTACCGCGACAGGGATTACGAGCAGTACTTC.

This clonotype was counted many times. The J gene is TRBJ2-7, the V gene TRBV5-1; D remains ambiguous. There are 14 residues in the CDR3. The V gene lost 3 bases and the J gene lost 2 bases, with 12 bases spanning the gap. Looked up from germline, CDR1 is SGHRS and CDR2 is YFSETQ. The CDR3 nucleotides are TGCGCCAGCAGCTCCCGGTCCGAAACCTACGAGCAGTACTTC. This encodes CASSSRSETYEQYF.

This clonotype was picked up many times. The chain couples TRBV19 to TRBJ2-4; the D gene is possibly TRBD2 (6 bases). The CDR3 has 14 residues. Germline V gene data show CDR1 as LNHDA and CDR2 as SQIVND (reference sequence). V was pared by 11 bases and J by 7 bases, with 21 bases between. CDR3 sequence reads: CASRGLPRINIQYF. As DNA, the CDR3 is TGTGCCTCAAGGGGACTCCCTCGTATCAACATTCAGTACTTC. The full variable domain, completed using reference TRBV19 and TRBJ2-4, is DGGITQSPKYLFRKEGQNVTLSCEQNLNHDAMYWYRQDPGQGLRLIYYSQIVNDFQKGDIAEGYSVSREKKESFPLTVTSAQKNPTAFYLCASRGLPRINIQYFGAGTRLSVL.

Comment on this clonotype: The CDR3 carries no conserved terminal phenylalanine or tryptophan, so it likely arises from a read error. CDR3 sequence (DNA): TGTGCCAGCAGCGTAGGTCCGGGACAGGGAACTTGGTTGAACACTGAAGCTTTCGTT. Amino acid sequence: CASSVGPGQGTWLNTEAFV. The chain joins TRBV9 to TRBJ1-1; 9 bases fit TRBD1. Per germline, CDR1 SGDLS and CDR2 YYNGEE. This CDR3 spans 19 amino acids. V gave up 0 bases and J gave up 0 bases; unmatched junction bases: 12.

Here the CDR3 DNA reads TGTGCCAGCGCAGACAGGGAAAGCACAGATACGCAGTATTTT. Amino acids: CASADRESTDTQYF. This chain joins TRBV13 and TRBJ2-3; 7 nucleotides match TRBD1. The CDR3 consists of 14 residues. Germline V gives CDR1 PRHDT, CDR2 FYEKMQ (reference sequence). V was clipped by 8 bases and J by 0 bases; unmatched bases: 5.